This TCR beta chain was profiled in a study of T cell responses to AZD1222 COVID-19 vaccine. Assay used: immunoSEQ multiplex PCR; TCRdb lists only in-frame clones, some missing. Among roughly 130,000 clones listed, about 89% were seen once. This CDR3 contains 18 residues. CDR1 is WNHNN and CDR2 is SYGVQD in the germline V gene (reference sequence). J gave up 0 bases and V 1 base, and 8 bases lay outside the gene matches. The V call is TRBV10-1, the J call TRBJ2-4; 8 nucleotides align to TRBD1. Sequencing used peripheral blood, obtained 28 days after the second dose of the MenACWY control vaccine. This TCR came from an adult who received the MenACWY meningococcal vaccine as a control. CDR3 sequence (DNA): TGCGCCAGCAGTGAGTTTCAGGGGGCGGCCGAAGCCAAAAACATTCAGTACTTC. Amino acid sequence: CASSEFQGAAEAKNIQYF.